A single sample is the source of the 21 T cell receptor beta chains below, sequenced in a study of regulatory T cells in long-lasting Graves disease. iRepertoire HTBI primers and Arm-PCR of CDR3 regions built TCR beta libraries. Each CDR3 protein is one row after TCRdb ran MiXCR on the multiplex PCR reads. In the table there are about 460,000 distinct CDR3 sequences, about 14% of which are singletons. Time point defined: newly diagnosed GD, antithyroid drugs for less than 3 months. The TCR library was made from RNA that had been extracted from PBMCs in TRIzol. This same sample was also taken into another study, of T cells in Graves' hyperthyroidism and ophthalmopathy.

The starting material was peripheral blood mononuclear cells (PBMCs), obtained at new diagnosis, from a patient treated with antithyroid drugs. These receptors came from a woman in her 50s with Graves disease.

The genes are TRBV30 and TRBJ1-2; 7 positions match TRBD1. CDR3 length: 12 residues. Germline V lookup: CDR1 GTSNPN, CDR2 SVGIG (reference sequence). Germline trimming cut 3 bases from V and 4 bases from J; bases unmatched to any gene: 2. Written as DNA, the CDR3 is TGTGCCTGGAGCCCAGGGGGCTATGGCTACACCTTC. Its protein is CAWSPGGYGYTF.

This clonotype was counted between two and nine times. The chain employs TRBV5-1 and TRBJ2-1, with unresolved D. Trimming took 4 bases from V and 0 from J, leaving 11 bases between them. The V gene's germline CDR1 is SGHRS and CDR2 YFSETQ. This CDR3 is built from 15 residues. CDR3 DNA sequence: TGCGCCAGCAGCACGGGCGAGAGCTCCTACAATGAGCAGTTCTTC. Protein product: CASSTGESSYNEQFF.

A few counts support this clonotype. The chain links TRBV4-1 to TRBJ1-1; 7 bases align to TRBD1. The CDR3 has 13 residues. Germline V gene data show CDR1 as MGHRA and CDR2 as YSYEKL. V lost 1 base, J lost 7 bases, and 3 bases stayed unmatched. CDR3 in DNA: TGCGCCAGCAGCCAAGGGGGACAGTATGAAGCTTTCTTT. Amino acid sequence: CASSQGGQYEAFF.

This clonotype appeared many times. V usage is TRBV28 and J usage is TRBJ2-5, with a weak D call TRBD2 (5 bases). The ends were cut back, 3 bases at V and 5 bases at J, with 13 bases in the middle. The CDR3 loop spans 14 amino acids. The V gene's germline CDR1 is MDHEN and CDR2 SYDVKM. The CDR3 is CASSFRSGKETQYF. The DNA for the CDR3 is TGTGCCAGCAGTTTCCGATCGGGGAAGGAGACCCAGTACTTC.

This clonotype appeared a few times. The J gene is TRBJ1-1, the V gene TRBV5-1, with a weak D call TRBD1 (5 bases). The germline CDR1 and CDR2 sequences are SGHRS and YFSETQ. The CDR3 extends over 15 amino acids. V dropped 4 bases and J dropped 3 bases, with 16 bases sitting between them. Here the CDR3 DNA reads TGCGCCAGCAGCAGCCCTATTTTGGGGGACACTGAAGCTTTCTTT. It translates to CASSSPILGDTEAFF. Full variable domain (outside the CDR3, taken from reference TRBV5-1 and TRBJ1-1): KAGVTQTPRYLIKTRGQQVTLSCSPISGHRSVSWYQQTPGQGLQFLFEYFSETQRNKGNFPGRFSGRQFSNSRSEMNVSTLELGDSALYLCASSSPILGDTEAFFGQGTRLTVV.

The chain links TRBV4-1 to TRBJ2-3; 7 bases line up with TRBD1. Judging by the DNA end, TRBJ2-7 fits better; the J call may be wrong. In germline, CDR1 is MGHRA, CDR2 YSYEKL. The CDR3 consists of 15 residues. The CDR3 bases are TGCGCCAGCAGCCAAGAACCGGGACAGTTCCCCGAGCAGTACTTC. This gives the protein CASSQEPGQFPEQYF.

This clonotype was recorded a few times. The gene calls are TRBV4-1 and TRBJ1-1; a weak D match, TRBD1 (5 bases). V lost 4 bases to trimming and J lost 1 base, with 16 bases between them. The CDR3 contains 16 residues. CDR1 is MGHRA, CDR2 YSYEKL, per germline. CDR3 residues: CASSRTWEQENTEAFF. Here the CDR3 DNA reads TGCGCCAGCAGCCGGACTTGGGAACAGGAGAACACTGAAGCTTTCTTT.

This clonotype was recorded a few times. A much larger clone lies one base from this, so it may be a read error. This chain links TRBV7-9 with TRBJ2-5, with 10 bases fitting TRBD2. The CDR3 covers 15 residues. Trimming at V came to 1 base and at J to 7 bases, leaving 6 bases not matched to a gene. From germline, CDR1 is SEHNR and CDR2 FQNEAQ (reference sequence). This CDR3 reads CASSLVGLAIGTQYF. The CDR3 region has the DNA TGTGCCAGCAGCTTAGTGGGACTAGCGATCGGGACCCAGTACTTC.

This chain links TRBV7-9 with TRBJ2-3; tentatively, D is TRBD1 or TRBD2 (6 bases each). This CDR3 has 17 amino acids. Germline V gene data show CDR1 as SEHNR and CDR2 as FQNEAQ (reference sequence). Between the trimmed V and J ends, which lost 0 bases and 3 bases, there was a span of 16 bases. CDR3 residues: CASSLAGAGSPTDTQYF. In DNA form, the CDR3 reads TGTGCCAGCAGCTTAGCGGGGGCGGGGAGCCCGACAGATACGCAGTATTTT. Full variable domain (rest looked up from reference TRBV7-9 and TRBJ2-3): DTGVSQNPRHKITKRGQNVTFRCDPISEHNRLYWYRQTLGQGPEFLTYFQNEAQLEKSRLLSDRFSAERPKGSFSTLEIQRTEQGDSAMYLCASSLAGAGSPTDTQYFGPGTRLTVL.

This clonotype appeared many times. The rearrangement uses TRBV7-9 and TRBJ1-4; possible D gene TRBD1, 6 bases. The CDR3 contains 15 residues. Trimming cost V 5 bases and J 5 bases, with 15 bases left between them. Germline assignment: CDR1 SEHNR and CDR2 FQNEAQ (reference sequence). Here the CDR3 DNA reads TGTGCCAGCAGCCCCAGGGGTTCCCTGAATGAAAAACTGTTTTTT. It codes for CASSPRGSLNEKLFF.

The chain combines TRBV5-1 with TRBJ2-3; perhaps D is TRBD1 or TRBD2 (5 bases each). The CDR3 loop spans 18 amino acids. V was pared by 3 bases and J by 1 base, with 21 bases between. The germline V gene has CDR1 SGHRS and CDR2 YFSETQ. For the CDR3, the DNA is TGCGCCAGCAGCTCCCCCGGGACCTGGGGCTTACGCACAGATACGCAGTATTTT. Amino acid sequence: CASSSPGTWGLRTDTQYF.

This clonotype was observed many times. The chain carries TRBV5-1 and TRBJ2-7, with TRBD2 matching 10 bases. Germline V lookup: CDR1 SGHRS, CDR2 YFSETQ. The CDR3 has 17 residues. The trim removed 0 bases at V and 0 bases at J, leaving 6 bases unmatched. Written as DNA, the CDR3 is TGCGCCAGCAGCTTGGAGGGTCTAGCGGGAGCCTCCTACGAGCAGTACTTC. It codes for CASSLEGLAGASYEQYF.

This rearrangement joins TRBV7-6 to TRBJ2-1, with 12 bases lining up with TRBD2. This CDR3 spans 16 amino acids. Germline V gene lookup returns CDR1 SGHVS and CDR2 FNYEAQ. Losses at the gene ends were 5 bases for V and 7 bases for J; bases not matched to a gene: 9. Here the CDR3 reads CASSAATSGRPNEQFF. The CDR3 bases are TGTGCCAGCAGCGCCGCAACTAGCGGGAGGCCGAATGAGCAGTTCTTC.

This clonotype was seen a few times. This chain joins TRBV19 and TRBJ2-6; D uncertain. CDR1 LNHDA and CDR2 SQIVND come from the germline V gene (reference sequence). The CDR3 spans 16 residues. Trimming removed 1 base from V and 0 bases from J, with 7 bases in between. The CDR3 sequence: CASSIGPSSGANVLTF. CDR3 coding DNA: TGTGCCAGTAGTATAGGACCGTCCTCTGGGGCCAACGTCCTGACTTTC.

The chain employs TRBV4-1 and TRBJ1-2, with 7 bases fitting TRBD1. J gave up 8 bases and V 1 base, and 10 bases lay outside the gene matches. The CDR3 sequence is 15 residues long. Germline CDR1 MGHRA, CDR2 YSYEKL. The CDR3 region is CASSQGGGGAWGYTF. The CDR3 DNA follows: TGCGCCAGCAGCCAAGGGGGAGGGGGCGCCTGGGGCTACACCTTC.

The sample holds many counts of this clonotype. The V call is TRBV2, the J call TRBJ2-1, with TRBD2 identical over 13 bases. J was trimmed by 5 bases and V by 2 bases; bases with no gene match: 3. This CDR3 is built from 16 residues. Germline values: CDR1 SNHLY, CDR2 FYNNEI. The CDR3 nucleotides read TGTGCCAGCAGTGAACAAGGACTAGCGGGGGACAATGAGCAGTTCTTC. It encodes CASSEQGLAGDNEQFF.

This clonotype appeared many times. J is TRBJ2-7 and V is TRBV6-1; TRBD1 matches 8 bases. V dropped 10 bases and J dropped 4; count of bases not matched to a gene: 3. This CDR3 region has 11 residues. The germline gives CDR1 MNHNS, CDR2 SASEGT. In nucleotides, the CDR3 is TGTGCCACACGACAGGGGTACGAGCAGTACTTC. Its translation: CATRQGYEQYF.

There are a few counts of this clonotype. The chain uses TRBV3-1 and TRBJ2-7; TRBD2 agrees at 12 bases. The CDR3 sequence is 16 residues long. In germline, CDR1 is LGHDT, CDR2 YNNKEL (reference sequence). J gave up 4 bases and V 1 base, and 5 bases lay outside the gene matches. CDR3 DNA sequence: TGTGCCAGCAGCCAAGGACTAGCGGGAGTCATTTACGAGCAGTACTTC. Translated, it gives CASSQGLAGVIYEQYF.

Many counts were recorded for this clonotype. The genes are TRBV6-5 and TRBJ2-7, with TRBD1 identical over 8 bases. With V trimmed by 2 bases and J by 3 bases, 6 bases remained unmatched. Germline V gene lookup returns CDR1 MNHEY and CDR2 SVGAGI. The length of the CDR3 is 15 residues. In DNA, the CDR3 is TGTGCCAGCAGTTACGACAGGGGAGAAATCTACGAGCAGTACTTC. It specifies CASSYDRGEIYEQYF.

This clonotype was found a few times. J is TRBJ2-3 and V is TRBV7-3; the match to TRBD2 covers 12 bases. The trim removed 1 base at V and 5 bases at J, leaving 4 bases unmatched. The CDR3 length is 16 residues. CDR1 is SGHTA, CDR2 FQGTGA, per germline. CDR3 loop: CASSLRLAGAGDTQYF. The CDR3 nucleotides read TGTGCCAGCAGCTTAAGACTAGCGGGAGCGGGAGATACGCAGTATTTT.

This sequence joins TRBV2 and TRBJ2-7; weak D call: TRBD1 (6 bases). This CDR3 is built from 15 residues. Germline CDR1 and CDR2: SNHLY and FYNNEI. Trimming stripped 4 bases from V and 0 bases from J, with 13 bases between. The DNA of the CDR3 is TGTGCCAGCAGTGGACAGGCGGCCCTCTCCTACGAGCAGTACTTC. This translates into CASSGQAALSYEQYF.